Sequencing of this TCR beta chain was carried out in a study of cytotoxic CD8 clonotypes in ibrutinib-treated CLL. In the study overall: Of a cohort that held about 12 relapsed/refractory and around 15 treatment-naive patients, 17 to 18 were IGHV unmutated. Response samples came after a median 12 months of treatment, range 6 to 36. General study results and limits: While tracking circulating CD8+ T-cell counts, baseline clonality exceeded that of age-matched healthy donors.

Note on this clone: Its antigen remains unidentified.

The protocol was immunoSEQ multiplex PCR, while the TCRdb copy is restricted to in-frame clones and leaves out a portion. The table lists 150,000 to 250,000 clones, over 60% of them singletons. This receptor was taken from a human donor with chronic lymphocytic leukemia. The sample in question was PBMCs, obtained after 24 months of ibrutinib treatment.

The chain's CDR3 is CASRPRLDSQETQYF. The CDR3, as DNA: TGTGCCAGCAGACCTAGACTAGATTCCCAAGAGACCCAGTACTTC. The chain combines TRBV7-7 with TRBJ2-5; D is perhaps TRBD2 (6 bases). This CDR3 comprises 15 residues. In germline, CDR1 is SSHAT, CDR2 FNYEAQ (reference sequence). V gave up 6 bases and J gave up 1 base, with 15 bases separating them.